The 31 T cell receptor beta chains reported below all come from one sample, sequenced in a study of blood T cell repertoires in COVID-19 (dated by TCRdb to 2018 to 2021). Receptor amplification or capture employed the immunoSEQ multiplex PCR assay. TCRdb limited this immuneACCESS table to in-frame rearrangements with V and J called. A share of clones is missing; checked studies link under half to unresolved V genes, and the rest is unexplained. The sample table holds 95,000 to 100,000 clones, of which around 90% were seen once. Roughly 17% of the sample is held by the ten biggest clonotypes. The sample taken for sequencing was peripheral blood. The receptors were gathered from a middle-aged man with acute or convalescent COVID-19.

The chain has TRBV5-1 and TRBJ1-2; D not certain. Trimming left V 0 bases short and J 5 bases short, with 17 bases between. This CDR3 comprises 16 residues. Germline loops: CDR1 SGHRS, CDR2 YFSETQ. The CDR3: CASSLGGGKAGYGYTF. DNA for the CDR3: TGCGCCAGCAGCTTGGGAGGAGGGAAGGCGGGTTATGGCTACACCTTC.

The rearrangement links TRBV9 to TRBJ1-1; possible D gene TRBD1, 5 bases. From germline, CDR1 is SGDLS and CDR2 YYNGEE. Trimming stripped 3 bases from V and 5 bases from J, with 11 bases between. The CDR3 spans 13 residues. The CDR3 region is CASSGRQGTEAFF. The CDR3 coding sequence is TGTGCCAGCAGCGGGCGCCAGGGTACTGAAGCTTTCTTT. Together with reference TRBV9 and TRBJ1-1, the CDR3 gives the full variable domain: DSGVTQTPKHLITATGQRVTLRCSPRSGDLSVYWYQQSLDQGLQFLIQYYNGEERAKGNILERFSAQQFPDLHSELNLSSLELGDSALYFCASSGRQGTEAFFGQGTRLTVV.

The genes are TRBV10-3 and TRBJ2-3, with TRBD2 as a possible D gene (6 bases). Germline assignment: CDR1 ENHRY and CDR2 SYGVKD. The CDR3 length is 14 residues. Trimming took 7 bases from V and 3 from J, leaving 14 bases between them. The CDR3 DNA is TGTGCCATCATGGGCGGGGTTGGGACAGATACGCAGTATTTT. Its protein is CAIMGGVGTDTQYF.

The J gene is TRBJ1-1, the V gene TRBV9; D not certain. The CDR3 sequence is 15 residues long. Germline values: CDR1 SGDLS, CDR2 YYNGEE. V was clipped by 0 bases and J by 4 bases, with 13 bases between them. CDR3 sequence: CASSVATSPGTEAFF. The DNA of the CDR3 is TGTGCCAGCAGCGTAGCTACGTCCCCCGGCACTGAAGCTTTCTTT.

DNA of the CDR3: TGTGCCAGCTCACCGCCCGGATATCAGGGGGCGATTTGGGACACTGAAGCTTTCTTT. Protein product: CASSPPGYQGAIWDTEAFF. The rearrangement joins TRBV18 to TRBJ1-1; TRBD1 matches 8 bases. Germline V CDR1 and CDR2: KGHSH, LQKENI. The CDR3 totals 19 residues. With 3 bases clipped from V and 3 bases from J, the junction kept 18 bases outside the gene matches.

The CDR3: CASSLDRVSETQYF. The CDR3 DNA reads as TGTGCCAGCAGCTTGGACAGGGTGTCAGAGACCCAGTACTTC. V usage is TRBV5-4 and J usage is TRBJ2-5; weak D call: TRBD1 (6 bases). The CDR3 loop spans 14 amino acids. The germline V gene encodes CDR1 SGHNT and CDR2 YYREEE (reference sequence). Trimming took 0 bases from V and 4 from J, leaving 10 bases between them.

This rearrangement joins TRBV19 to TRBJ1-1; TRBD1 matches at 7 bases. This CDR3 is built from 16 residues. Germline values: CDR1 LNHDA, CDR2 SQIVND (reference sequence). V lost 5 bases and J lost 1; bases outside the gene matches: 10. The CDR3 loop is CASSGRTGYRNTEAFF. The CDR3 DNA reads as TGTGCCAGTAGTGGTCGGACAGGCTATAGGAACACTGAAGCTTTCTTT. Full variable domain (remainder filled in from reference TRBV19 and TRBJ1-1): DGGITQSPKYLFRKEGQNVTLSCEQNLNHDAMYWYRQDPGQGLRLIYYSQIVNDFQKGDIAEGYSVSREKKESFPLTVTSAQKNPTAFYLCASSGRTGYRNTEAFFGQGTRLTVV.

In this sample, this clone turned up once. The V call is TRBV11-3, the J call TRBJ2-7; D is ambiguous. The CDR3 runs to 11 residues. V lost 5 bases and J lost 6, with 8 bases in between. CDR1 and CDR2 (germline): SGHNT, YENEEA. This chain's CDR3 is CASSAQAEQYF. In DNA, the CDR3 is TGTGCCAGCAGCGCTCAGGCCGAGCAGTACTTC.

The rearrangement joins TRBV2 to TRBJ1-2, with TRBD1 matching 12 bases. This CDR3 is built from 14 residues. Germline values: CDR1 SNHLY, CDR2 FYNNEI. Trimming removed 4 bases from V and 8 bases from J; junction bases left unmatched: 5. CDR3 loop: CASSVPGQGAGYTF. Written as DNA, the CDR3 is TGTGCCAGCAGTGTACCGGGACAGGGGGCGGGCTACACCTTC. Supplemented by reference TRBV2 and TRBJ1-2, the full variable domain reads EPEVTQTPSHQVTQMGQEVILRCVPISNHLYFYWYRQILGQKVEFLVSFYNNEISEKSEIFDDQFSVERPDGSNFTLKIRSTKLEDSAMYFCASSVPGQGAGYTFGSGTRLTVV.

The chain carries TRBV19 and TRBJ1-2; D might be TRBD1 (5 bases). V dropped 4 bases and J dropped 3 bases, with 12 bases sitting between them. Germline V gene data show CDR1 as LNHDA and CDR2 as SQIVND (reference sequence). The CDR3 contains 14 residues. The CDR3 region is CASSTAGWDYGYTF. The CDR3 DNA follows: TGTGCCAGTAGTACTGCAGGGTGGGACTATGGCTACACCTTC.

J is TRBJ1-1 and V is TRBV3-1 (or the pseudogene TRBV3-2); D unclear. The V end was cut by 4 bases, the J end by 1 base, with 7 bases between. This CDR3 region has 13 residues. Germline values: CDR1 LGHDT, CDR2 YNNKEL (reference sequence). This CDR3 is CASSRTRNTEAFF. The CDR3, as DNA: TGTGCCAGCAGCCGCACAAGGAACACTGAAGCTTTCTTT.

The gene calls are TRBV5-4 and TRBJ1-4; tentative D call: TRBD1 (6 bases). This CDR3 contains 15 residues. Trimming left V 4 bases short and J 5 bases short, with 15 bases between. CDR1 and CDR2 from the germline V gene are SGHNT and YYREEE (reference sequence). CDR3 residues: CASSRRGGENEKLFF. The CDR3 DNA reads as TGTGCCAGCAGCCGGCGAGGGGGAGAAAATGAAAAACTGTTTTTT.

This clone showed up just once. The chain couples TRBV15 to TRBJ2-5; perhaps TRBD1 as D (5 bases). Germline CDR1 LNHNV, CDR2 YYDKDF (reference sequence). This CDR3 contains 16 residues. The V and J ends lost 0 bases and 0 bases respectively, with 11 bases between them. The CDR3 protein is CATSRDLAGYQETQYF. The DNA of the CDR3 is TGTGCCACCAGCAGAGATCTCGCAGGGTACCAAGAGACCCAGTACTTC.

V is TRBV19 and J is TRBJ1-5; possible D gene TRBD1, 6 bases. The CDR3 contains 14 residues. The germline gives CDR1 LNHDA, CDR2 SQIVND (reference sequence). Trimming took off 5 bases at V and 5 bases at J, with 13 bases between the two ends. CDR3 DNA: TGTGCCAGTAGTCGCTTAGGGGGGGATCAGCCCCAGCATTTT. Its translation: CASSRLGGDQPQHF.

This sequence joins TRBV19 and TRBJ1-2; weak D call: TRBD1 (5 bases). V dropped 8 bases and J dropped 4 bases, with 17 bases sitting between them. CDR1 and CDR2 (germline): LNHDA, SQIVND (reference sequence). This CDR3 has 14 residues. The CDR3 loop is CASRDSLSFYGYTF. As DNA, the CDR3 is TGTGCCAGTCGGGACTCTCTTTCTTTCTATGGCTACACCTTC.

This chain's CDR3 is CASSRDRGSTFYGYTF. The CDR3, as DNA: TGTGCCAGCAGCCGGGACAGGGGCTCAACCTTCTATGGCTACACCTTC. The chain joins TRBV7-6 to TRBJ1-2; 10 bases are a match to TRBD1. This CDR3 region has 16 residues. Looked up from germline, CDR1 is SGHVS and CDR2 is FNYEAQ. Unmatched junction bases numbered 10, after V lost 5 bases and J lost 4 bases.

The chain employs TRBV5-1 and TRBJ1-5; D call uncertain. The V end was cut by 0 bases, the J end by 0 bases, with 7 bases between. The CDR3 length is 15 residues. Per germline, CDR1 SGHRS and CDR2 YFSETQ. CDR3 protein: CASSLDNYSNQPQHF. The CDR3 DNA is TGCGCCAGCAGCTTGGACAACTATAGCAATCAGCCCCAGCATTTT.

The J gene is TRBJ1-2, the V gene TRBV3-1 (or the pseudogene TRBV3-2); D not resolved. V lost 1 base, J lost 7 bases, and 16 bases lay in between. Germline V gives CDR1 LGHDT, CDR2 YNNKEL (reference sequence). There are 15 residues in the CDR3. CDR3 coding DNA: TGTGCCAGCAGCCAAGTCGGAGGAGAGCGGGGTGGCTACACCTTC. This translates into CASSQVGGERGGYTF.

The V call is TRBV3-1 (or the pseudogene TRBV3-2), the J call TRBJ2-5, with D uncertain. Germline V gene data show CDR1 as LGHDT and CDR2 as YNNKEL (reference sequence). V dropped 4 bases and J dropped 1 base, with 10 bases sitting between them. The CDR3 runs to 14 residues. The CDR3: CASSPYLSQETQYF. DNA of the CDR3: TGTGCCAGCAGCCCGTACTTAAGCCAAGAGACCCAGTACTTC.

The chain uses TRBV12-3 or TRBV12-4 and TRBJ2-1; 9 positions match TRBD1. The CDR3 spans 13 residues. With V trimmed by 4 bases and J by 8 bases, 3 bases remained unmatched. For the CDR3, the DNA is TGTGCCAGCAGTTGGGACAGGGATGATGAGCAGTTCTTC. Encoded protein: CASSWDRDDEQFF.

This chain uses TRBV19 with TRBJ1-2, with no clear D. V dropped 3 bases and J dropped 4 bases, with 6 bases sitting between them. CDR1 LNHDA and CDR2 SQIVND come from the germline V gene (reference sequence). The CDR3 sequence is 12 residues long. CDR3 loop: CASSISVYGYTF. The CDR3 DNA sequence: TGTGCCAGTAGTATTTCCGTCTATGGCTACACCTTC.

This chain uses TRBV19 with TRBJ2-1; 9 bases are shared with TRBD1. This CDR3 is 14 amino acids long. The ends lost 11 bases at V and 7 bases at J; junction bases unmatched: 12. CDR1 is LNHDA and CDR2 is SQIVND in the germline V gene (reference sequence). The chain's CDR3 is CAAKRQGVLNEQFF. The DNA for the CDR3 is TGTGCCGCAAAAAGACAGGGGGTTTTGAATGAGCAGTTCTTC.

The rearrangement links TRBV5-1 to TRBJ1-1; D call uncertain. This CDR3 is built from 15 residues. The V gene lost 0 bases and the J gene lost 2 bases, with 11 bases spanning the gap. The germline CDR1 and CDR2 sequences are SGHRS and YFSETQ. The CDR3 DNA sequence: TGCGCCAGCAGCTTGGCGGTCTCTACTAACACTGAAGCTTTCTTT. It translates to CASSLAVSTNTEAFF.

This chain links TRBV19 with TRBJ1-1, with D maybe TRBD1 (6 bases). Trimming pared 1 base from V and 5 bases from J, leaving 11 bases between. CDR1 is LNHDA, CDR2 SQIVND, per germline (reference sequence). The CDR3 runs to 14 residues. The CDR3 DNA follows: TGTGCCAGTAGTATAGGGCAGGGGCGAACTGAAGCTTTCTTT. It yields the protein CASSIGQGRTEAFF.

The rearrangement joins TRBV7-9 to TRBJ2-5; D is undetermined. CDR1 is SEHNR and CDR2 is FQNEAQ in the germline V gene (reference sequence). The CDR3 has 15 residues. The V and J ends lost 5 bases and 5 bases respectively, with 18 bases between them. CDR3 nucleotide sequence: TGTGCCAGCAGCCCCTCGGCGGCCCTCGGGGAGACCCAGTACTTC. Translated: CASSPSAALGETQYF.

This clone showed up just once. This chain connects TRBV30 to TRBJ2-7, with 10 bases fitting TRBD1. With 3 bases clipped from V and 0 bases from J, the junction kept 2 bases outside the gene matches. The CDR3 has 14 residues. Germline values: CDR1 GTSNPN, CDR2 SVGIG (reference sequence). CDR3 bases: TGTGCCTGGAGGGGACAGGGGCTCTCCTACGAGCAGTACTTC. This sequence encodes CAWRGQGLSYEQYF.

V is TRBV5-5 and J is TRBJ1-2; D may be TRBD1 (5 bases). The CDR3 covers 13 residues. In germline, CDR1 is SGHKS, CDR2 YYEKEE (reference sequence). V lost 0 bases to trimming and J lost 8 bases, with 11 bases between them. CDR3 sequence (DNA): TGTGCCAGCAGCTTGGCCGGGGGAGGAGGCTACACCTTC. Translating it yields CASSLAGGGGYTF.

The chain recombines TRBV11-2 with TRBJ1-2; no clear D. The CDR3 has 14 residues. Trimming removed 0 bases at V and 2 bases at J, with 7 bases between. CDR1 SGHAT and CDR2 FQNNGV come from the germline V gene. In DNA form, the CDR3 reads TGTGCCAGCAGCTTAGACAACTTCAACTATGGCTACACCTTC. Translating it yields CASSLDNFNYGYTF.

The J gene is TRBJ2-3, the V gene TRBV11-3, with TRBD2 identical over 15 bases. V shed 5 bases and J 4 bases; nucleotides not matched to a gene: 7. The CDR3 runs 17 residues. The germline V gene has CDR1 SGHNT and CDR2 YENEEA. The chain's CDR3 is CASSLRTSGGGADTQYF. CDR3 bases: TGTGCCAGCAGCCTACGGACTAGCGGGGGGGGCGCAGATACGCAGTATTTT.

The chain's CDR3 is CASSLVGQASQETQYF. In DNA, the CDR3 is TGCGCCAGCAGCTTGGTCGGACAGGCCAGCCAAGAGACCCAGTACTTC. The chain employs TRBV5-1 and TRBJ2-5; 7 bases map to TRBD1. CDR1 is SGHRS and CDR2 is YFSETQ in the germline V gene. The CDR3 extends over 16 amino acids. The V segment lost 0 bases and the J segment 1 base; nucleotides outside the gene matches: 6.

V is TRBV6-6 and J is TRBJ1-1, with D possibly TRBD1 on 6 matching bases. Germline CDR1 and CDR2: MNHNY and SVGAGI (reference sequence). The V end was cut by 0 bases, the J end by 6 bases, with 17 bases between. The CDR3 spans 16 residues. CDR3 sequence (DNA): TGTGCCAGCAGTTACTCGACGACAGGAGGTTTGGCTGAAGCTTTCTTT. Its translation: CASSYSTTGGLAEAFF.